The 32 T cell receptor beta chains below come from one sample, sequenced in a study of T cell responses to AZD1222 COVID-19 vaccine. Profiled with immunoSEQ multiplex PCR; TCRdb holds only in-frame clones, not every one. This sample has some 280,000 clones, with approximately 94% found just once. The specimen comprised peripheral blood, sampled 28 days after the second AZD1222 dose. These receptors were taken from an adult who received the AZD1222 COVID-19 vaccine.

The chain recombines TRBV20-1 with TRBJ2-5, with a possible D match to TRBD2 (5 bases). Germline CDR1 and CDR2: DFQATT and SNEGSKA (reference sequence). The CDR3 length is 12 residues. Trimming left V 3 bases short and J 5 bases short, with 10 bases between. CDR3 loop: CSASAGWETQYF. The CDR3 nucleotides read TGCAGTGCTAGTGCGGGTTGGGAGACCCAGTACTTC.

The rearrangement uses TRBV15 and TRBJ1-4; D is ambiguous. Trimming left V 3 bases short and J 12 bases short, with 2 bases between. Germline V gene data show CDR1 as LNHNV and CDR2 as YYDKDF (reference sequence). This CDR3 is 9 amino acids long. The CDR3 coding sequence is TGTGCCACCAGCAGGGAACTGTTTTTT. Its translation: CATSRELFF.

The chain recombines TRBV7-2 with TRBJ2-7, with 9 bases fitting TRBD1. With 5 bases clipped from V and 1 base from J, the junction kept 6 bases outside the gene matches. Germline V gene sequence: CDR1 SGHTA, CDR2 FQGNSA. CDR3 length: 15 amino acids. CDR3 nucleotides: TGTGCCAGCAGCATGGGACAGGGAGGTTCCTACGAGCAGTACTTC. It yields the protein CASSMGQGGSYEQYF.

This clone appeared a single time. The chain recombines TRBV27 with TRBJ2-7, with TRBD1 identical over 9 bases. Germline values: CDR1 MNHEY, CDR2 SMNVEV (reference sequence). The CDR3 loop spans 17 amino acids. The ends lost 3 bases at V and 5 bases at J; junction bases unmatched: 14. The CDR3 nucleotides are TGTGCCAGCAGTTTTGGTGGTCCCGGACAGGGGTCCCACGAGCAGTACTTC. This codes for CASSFGGPGQGSHEQYF.

The V gene is TRBV2, the J gene TRBJ1-5, with D unclear. Trimming removed 7 bases at V and 0 bases at J, with 10 bases between. The CDR3 is made up of 14 amino acids. Germline CDR1 reads SNHLY; CDR2 reads FYNNEI. CDR3 DNA sequence: TGTGCCAGCACCTCCAGATATAGCAATCAGCCCCAGCATTTT. Its translation is CASTSRYSNQPQHF.

This chain uses TRBV5-1 with TRBJ2-7; D unclear. CDR3 length equals 15 residues. The germline V gene has CDR1 SGHRS and CDR2 YFSETQ. With 0 bases removed from V and 0 bases from J, the gap between germline ends came to 10 bases. The CDR3 spells CASSLEGPGSYEQYF. The DNA of the CDR3 is TGCGCCAGCAGCTTGGAGGGCCCGGGCTCCTACGAGCAGTACTTC.

The genes are TRBV6-1 and TRBJ1-2, with 7 nucleotides matching TRBD1. The ends lost 2 bases at V and 4 bases at J; junction bases unmatched: 7. Germline V gives CDR1 MNHNS, CDR2 SASEGT. The CDR3 has 15 amino acids. CDR3 in amino acids: CASSENPWTGYGYTF. The CDR3 DNA sequence: TGTGCCAGCAGTGAAAACCCTTGGACAGGCTATGGCTACACCTTC.

This chain connects TRBV7-3 to TRBJ2-3; D may be TRBD1 (6 bases). There are 16 residues in the CDR3. Germline loops: CDR1 SGHTA, CDR2 FQGTGA. The ends were cut back, 3 bases at V and 4 bases at J, with 17 bases in the middle. This CDR3 reads CASSLELSGGADTQYF. The CDR3 DNA follows: TGTGCCAGCAGCTTGGAACTCAGTGGGGGCGCAGATACGCAGTATTTT.

The chain is built from TRBV2 and TRBJ2-1, with 8 bases that match TRBD2. Germline CDR1 and CDR2: SNHLY and FYNNEI. The CDR3 loop spans 13 amino acids. After removal of 8 bases from V and 6 bases from J, the junction contained 6 bases not matched to a gene. CDR3: CASAGGEGNEQFF. As DNA, the CDR3 is TGTGCCAGCGCCGGGGGGGAGGGCAATGAGCAGTTCTTC.

V is TRBV6-2 or TRBV6-3 and J is TRBJ2-6, with D perhaps matching TRBD1 (6 bases). Between the trimmed V and J ends, which lost 2 bases and 0 bases, there was a span of 17 bases. The CDR3 consists of 19 residues. Germline values: CDR1 MNHEY, CDR2 SVGEGT. CDR3 nucleotide sequence: TGTGCCAGCAGTTACCGCTCCGGGACACTAAGCTCTGGGGCCAACGTCCTGACTTTC. Translated: CASSYRSGTLSSGANVLTF.

The rearrangement joins TRBV30 to TRBJ2-7; D is perhaps TRBD1 (6 bases). Germline V gene data show CDR1 as GTSNPN and CDR2 as SVGIG (reference sequence). The length of the CDR3 is 14 residues. Trimming took off 3 bases at V and 0 bases at J, with 12 bases between the two ends. Here the CDR3 reads CAWRRTEPSYEQYF. CDR3 DNA sequence: TGTGCCTGGAGACGGACAGAACCCTCCTACGAGCAGTACTTC.

This rearrangement joins TRBV7-3 to TRBJ2-1; no clear D. The V and J ends lost 5 bases and 9 bases respectively, with 17 bases between them. Per the germline V gene, CDR1 is SGHTA and CDR2 is FQGTGA. CDR3 length equals 14 residues. The CDR3 sequence: CASSPSPGVGEQFF. In DNA form, the CDR3 reads TGTGCCAGCAGCCCTTCCCCTGGGGTCGGTGAGCAGTTCTTC.

The chain recombines TRBV6-5 with TRBJ1-2, with D hard to call. V lost 6 bases, J lost 7 bases, and 18 bases lay in between. The CDR3 length is 14 residues. The germline V gene has CDR1 MNHEY and CDR2 SVGAGI. CDR3 amino acids: CASSSGPSFFGYTF. The CDR3 nucleotides are TGTGCCAGCAGCTCCGGACCGAGTTTCTTTGGCTACACCTTC.

The chain links TRBV7-6 to TRBJ2-6; the D is unclear. The length of the CDR3 is 16 residues. The ends were cut back, 2 bases at V and 0 bases at J, with 8 bases in the middle. Germline assignment: CDR1 SGHVS and CDR2 FNYEAQ. The CDR3 spells CASSLTRSSGANVLTF. The CDR3 bases are TGTGCCAGCAGCTTAACCAGATCCTCTGGGGCCAACGTCCTGACTTTC.

The chain has TRBV5-1 and TRBJ2-7; TRBD1 or TRBD2 may be the D gene (5 bases each). V was cut by 0 bases and J by 5 bases, with 15 bases left in between. The CDR3 runs to 15 residues. The germline V gene encodes CDR1 SGHRS and CDR2 YFSETQ. The CDR3 DNA is TGCGCCAGCAGCTTGGGGGGACGTAACCTCCACGAGCAGTACTTC. Translating it yields CASSLGGRNLHEQYF.

The chain couples TRBV10-1 to TRBJ2-3, with 11 positions matching TRBD2. The V gene end was trimmed by 10 bases and the J gene end by 0 bases; junction bases not matched to a gene: 12. The CDR3 is 17 amino acids. Germline-derived CDR1 and CDR2 are WNHNN and SYGVQD (reference sequence). The CDR3 is CATSGASGGTSTDTQYF. The CDR3 region has the DNA TGCGCCACCTCAGGGGCTAGCGGGGGGACTAGCACAGATACGCAGTATTTT.

CDR3 sequence: CASSLGLAGAADTQYF. The CDR3 DNA is TGCGCCAGCAGCTTGGGACTAGCGGGAGCGGCAGATACGCAGTATTTT. The V call is TRBV5-1, the J call TRBJ2-3; 12 positions match TRBD2. CDR3 length: 16 amino acids. CDR1 SGHRS and CDR2 YFSETQ come from the germline V gene. With V trimmed by 0 bases and J by 4 bases, 3 bases remained unmatched. The full variable domain, in which reference TRBV5-1 and TRBJ2-3 provide the parts outside the CDR3, is KAGVTQTPRYLIKTRGQQVTLSCSPISGHRSVSWYQQTPGQGLQFLFEYFSETQRNKGNFPGRFSGRQFSNSRSEMNVSTLELGDSALYLCASSLGLAGAADTQYFGPGTRLTVL.

The rearrangement uses TRBV7-3 and TRBJ1-6; 9 bases are shared with TRBD1. The CDR3 runs 16 residues. The germline V gene has CDR1 SGHTA and CDR2 FQGTGA. V gave up 5 bases and J gave up 6 bases; unmatched junction bases: 8. The CDR3 spells CASSLRGQGLNSPLHF. In nucleotides, the CDR3 is TGTGCCAGCAGCCTACGAGGACAGGGGCTTAATTCACCCCTCCACTTT.

This chain uses TRBV6-5 with TRBJ1-6; 9 bases agree with TRBD1. CDR1 is MNHEY and CDR2 is SVGAGI in the germline V gene. The CDR3 is 14 amino acids. The J segment lost 11 bases and the V segment lost 5 bases, leaving 7 bases of the junction unmatched. CDR3 nucleotide sequence: TGTGCCAGCAGTAGCGAGGACAGGGGTACACCCCTCCACTTT. It specifies CASSSEDRGTPLHF.

The V call is TRBV7-9, the J call TRBJ2-7; D gene uncertain. Germline V lookup: CDR1 SEHNR, CDR2 FQNEAQ (reference sequence). Trimming left V 5 bases short and J 2 bases short, with 13 bases between. The CDR3 spans 14 residues. CDR3 region: CASSLEANPYEQYF. Here the CDR3 DNA reads TGTGCCAGCAGCCTGGAAGCGAATCCCTACGAGCAGTACTTC. Based on the CDR3 plus reference TRBV7-9 and TRBJ2-7, the full variable domain is DTGVSQNPRHKITKRGQNVTFRCDPISEHNRLYWYRQTLGQGPEFLTYFQNEAQLEKSRLLSDRFSAERPKGSFSTLEIQRTEQGDSAMYLCASSLEANPYEQYFGPGTRLTVT.

This chain joins TRBV18 and TRBJ1-2, with 9 nucleotides matching TRBD1. Losses at the gene ends were 4 bases for V and 6 bases for J; bases not matched to a gene: 6. This CDR3 has 14 amino acids. Germline V gene data show CDR1 as KGHSH and CDR2 as LQKENI. CDR3 region: CASSLTGQGNGYTF. Written as DNA, the CDR3 is TGTGCCAGCTCACTTACGGGACAGGGTAATGGCTACACCTTC.

The V gene is TRBV12-3 or TRBV12-4, the J gene TRBJ2-6; D not certain. Trimming removed 6 bases from V and 6 bases from J, with 9 bases in between. The CDR3 has 13 amino acids. CDR3: CASSLSTANVLTF. In DNA form, the CDR3 reads TGTGCCAGCAGCCTCTCTACGGCCAACGTCCTGACTTTC.

The chain employs TRBV9 and TRBJ1-1, with a weak D call TRBD1 (6 bases). The CDR3 is 17 amino acids. Trimming stripped 3 bases from V and 0 bases from J, with 18 bases between. Germline loops: CDR1 SGDLS, CDR2 YYNGEE. The CDR3 sequence: CASSAGGGLVMNTEAFF. The CDR3 coding sequence is TGTGCCAGCAGCGCTGGAGGGGGGTTAGTTATGAACACTGAAGCTTTCTTT.

Comment on this clone: Relative to the germline gene, one junction end is altered; a read error may explain this. V is TRBV7-2 and J is TRBJ2-7; 7 nucleotides align to TRBD2. Per germline, CDR1 SGHTA and CDR2 FQGNSA. This CDR3 region has 16 residues. The CDR3 nucleotides are TGTGCCAGCAGTTTAGGGAGGGGAGAGGACGACTACGAGCAGTACTTC. Its translation is CASSLGRGEDDYEQYF.

This clone was found once. This chain joins TRBV18 and TRBJ1-5, with D unclear. V was shortened by 3 bases and J by 2 bases, with 5 bases between the two germline ends. The CDR3 is 13 residues long. Germline CDR1 is KGHSH and CDR2 is LQKENI. CDR3 coding DNA: TGTGCCAGCTCACCGGACGGCAATCAGCCCCAGCATTTT. It specifies CASSPDGNQPQHF.

This chain connects TRBV3-1 (or the pseudogene TRBV3-2) to TRBJ1-1; tentative D call: TRBD1 (6 bases). Germline V lookup: CDR1 LGHDT, CDR2 YNNKEL (reference sequence). Trimming shortened V by 3 bases and J by 11 bases, and 13 bases separated the two germline ends. The CDR3 covers 12 residues. The CDR3 loop reads CASSQRGTEAFF. The CDR3, as DNA: TGTGCCAGCAGCCAGAGGGGGACCGAGGCTTTCTTT.

This chain uses TRBV19 with TRBJ1-2; TRBD1 is a possible D gene (6 bases). Germline loops: CDR1 LNHDA, CDR2 SQIVND (reference sequence). The CDR3 loop spans 15 amino acids. Trimming left V 6 bases short and J 4 bases short, with 18 bases between. CDR3 protein: CASSSSLRGSYGYTF. CDR3 DNA: TGTGCCAGTAGCTCGTCCCTAAGGGGGTCCTATGGCTACACCTTC.

V usage is TRBV5-1 and J usage is TRBJ2-2; D may be TRBD1 (5 bases). V shed 0 bases and J shed 6 bases, with 9 bases lying between them. This CDR3 spans 14 amino acids. The germline V gene encodes CDR1 SGHRS and CDR2 YFSETQ. This CDR3 is CASSLDRKPGELFF. CDR3 nucleotides: TGCGCCAGCAGCTTGGACAGGAAACCCGGGGAGCTGTTTTTT. The full variable domain, completed using reference TRBV5-1 and TRBJ2-2, is KAGVTQTPRYLIKTRGQQVTLSCSPISGHRSVSWYQQTPGQGLQFLFEYFSETQRNKGNFPGRFSGRQFSNSRSEMNVSTLELGDSALYLCASSLDRKPGELFFGEGSRLTVL.

The rearrangement links TRBV5-4 to TRBJ2-1; 10 nucleotides match TRBD1. After removal of 5 bases from V and 4 bases from J, the junction contained 3 bases not matched to a gene. The CDR3 spans 14 residues. The V gene's germline CDR1 is SGHNT and CDR2 YYREEE (reference sequence). The CDR3 here is CASSWTGGYNEQFF. The CDR3 DNA reads as TGTGCCAGCAGTTGGACAGGGGGTTACAATGAGCAGTTCTTC.

The chain has TRBV7-2 and TRBJ2-5; 7 bases line up with TRBD1. The CDR3 extends over 14 amino acids. The J segment lost 6 bases and the V segment lost 5 bases, leaving 9 bases of the junction unmatched. Germline V lookup: CDR1 SGHTA, CDR2 FQGNSA. The chain's CDR3 is CASSTRQGLQTQYF. For the CDR3, the DNA is TGTGCCAGCAGCACGAGACAGGGCTTGCAGACCCAGTACTTC. Filled out from reference TRBV7-2 and TRBJ2-5, the complete variable domain reads GAGVSQSPSNKVTEKGKDVELRCDPISGHTALYWYRQSLGQGLEFLIYFQGNSAPDKSGLPSDRFSAERTGGSVSTLTIQRTQQEDSAVYLCASSTRQGLQTQYFGPGTRLLVL.

The chain has TRBV27 and TRBJ1-2, with 11 positions matching TRBD1. This CDR3 region has 16 residues. Germline V gene sequence: CDR1 MNHEY, CDR2 SMNVEV (reference sequence). The V gene end was trimmed by 5 bases and the J gene end by 8 bases; junction bases not matched to a gene: 13. The CDR3, as DNA: TGTGCCAGCAGTCCTTATTCGGACAGGGGGCGATGGGGCTACACCTTC. Its protein is CASSPYSDRGRWGYTF.

The chain joins TRBV7-8 to TRBJ2-3; either TRBD1 or TRBD2 may fit D (5 bases each). Trimming cost V 5 bases and J 4 bases, with 10 bases left between them. The CDR3 length is 13 residues. The germline gives CDR1 SGHVS, CDR2 FQNEAQ. This CDR3 is CASSAGTPDTQYF. Here the CDR3 DNA reads TGTGCCAGCAGCGCTGGGACCCCAGATACGCAGTATTTT.